The clone carrying this TCR beta chain was seen a few times. Its antigen is unknown. These data belong to a study of identifying expanded T cells in peripheral blood. General study findings and limits: Across healthy donors, higher total template counts meant significantly greater roughly two-week count variance.

Clones were read by immunoSEQ multiplex PCR, and TCRdb kept only the in-frame ones, dropping some. The sample records some 72,000 clones, roughly 88% being singletons. No infections or other immune events were documented during collection. Sequencing input: blood. The TCR comes from a person between 18 and 75 years old in good health.

CDR3 residues: CASGFWEGGELFF. The CDR3 nucleotides read TGTGCTAGTGGTTTCTGGGAAGGCGGGGAGCTGTTTTTT. The chain carries TRBV12-5 and TRBJ2-2; D not resolved. CDR1 LGHNT and CDR2 FRNRAP come from the germline V gene. Deletions cut 3 bases from V and 7 bases from J, with 9 bases between. The CDR3 has 13 amino acids. Full variable domain (rest looked up from reference TRBV12-5 and TRBJ2-2): DARVTQTPRHKVTEMGQEVTMRCQPILGHNTVFWYRQTMMQGLELLAYFRNRAPLDDSGMPKDRFSAEMPDATLATLKIQPSEPRDSAVYFCASGFWEGGELFFGEGSRLTVL.